Presented here are 19 T cell receptor beta chains from one specimen sequenced in a study of blood T cell repertoires in COVID-19. The protocol was immunoSEQ multiplex PCR, while the TCRdb copy is restricted to in-frame clones and leaves out a portion. The sample has nearly 300,000 clones, 89% seen once. Sequencing used PBMCs or T cells enriched from blood (not recorded which). These receptors were obtained from a woman aged 50 to 60 who had been exposed to COVID-19.

The chain recombines TRBV3-1 (or the pseudogene TRBV3-2) with TRBJ1-2, with TRBD1 as a possible D gene (5 bases). CDR3 length: 14 residues. V shed 3 bases and J shed 4 bases, with 12 bases lying between them. CDR1 and CDR2 (germline): LGHDT, YNNKEL (reference sequence). This CDR3 reads CASSHGRGSYGYTF. CDR3 sequence (DNA): TGTGCCAGCAGCCACGGGAGGGGCAGCTATGGCTACACCTTC.

The chain recombines TRBV2 with TRBJ2-2, with D possibly TRBD1 on 6 matching bases. The CDR3 is made up of 16 amino acids. Germline CDR1 and CDR2: SNHLY and FYNNEI. Trimming pared 5 bases from V and 4 bases from J, leaving 17 bases between. CDR3 DNA: TGTGCCAGCAGTACCAATCCGGACAGAAGCACCGGGGAGCTGTTTTTT. Translation: CASSTNPDRSTGELFF.

This chain links TRBV11-2 with TRBJ2-5; 8 bases align to TRBD2. The CDR3 spans 18 residues. Germline V gene lookup returns CDR1 SGHAT and CDR2 FQNNGV. With 4 bases clipped from V and 3 bases from J, the junction kept 16 bases outside the gene matches. In nucleotides, the CDR3 is TGTGCCAGCAGCTACTGGAGCCGGGGGTTAGCGGGGAAAGAGACCCAGTACTTC. This codes for CASSYWSRGLAGKETQYF.

This chain connects TRBV2 to TRBJ2-3; 9 nucleotides agree with TRBD2. Germline V lookup: CDR1 SNHLY, CDR2 FYNNEI. The CDR3 is 14 residues long. Losses at the gene ends were 9 bases for V and 3 bases for J; bases not matched to a gene: 7. CDR3 sequence reads: CASKAGLATDTQYF. In nucleotides, the CDR3 is TGTGCCAGTAAAGCGGGACTAGCAACAGATACGCAGTATTTT.

CDR3 protein: CATGDGGSYEQYF. CDR3 bases: TGTGCCACAGGAGACGGGGGATCCTACGAGCAGTACTTC. The rearrangement joins TRBV10-3 to TRBJ2-7, with a weak D call TRBD2 (6 bases). Trimming left V 10 bases short and J 1 base short, with 14 bases between. Germline values: CDR1 ENHRY, CDR2 SYGVKD. The CDR3 has 13 residues.

The CDR3 DNA reads TGTGCCTGGAGTGTCGGACATTTTGGAAACACCATATATTTT. Translated, it gives CAWSVGHFGNTIYF. The chain combines TRBV30 with TRBJ1-3; a possible D gene is TRBD1 (5 bases). CDR1 is GTSNPN, CDR2 SVGIG, per germline (reference sequence). Deletions cut 0 bases from V and 3 bases from J, with 9 bases between. This CDR3 spans 14 amino acids.

The chain links TRBV5-6 to TRBJ2-3; the match to TRBD1 covers 10 bases. V was pared by 2 bases and J by 5 bases, with 2 bases of the junction left unmatched. Germline values: CDR1 SGHDT, CDR2 YYEEEE. This CDR3 is built from 14 residues. CDR3 nucleotides: TGTGCCAGCAGCTTACGGACAGGGGGAGATACGCAGTATTTT. Translated: CASSLRTGGDTQYF.

The chain carries TRBV3-1 (or the pseudogene TRBV3-2) and TRBJ2-5; D gene unclear. This CDR3 is built from 14 residues. CDR1 and CDR2 (germline): LGHDT, YNNKEL (reference sequence). V shed 2 bases and J shed 8 bases, with 15 bases lying between them. The CDR3 DNA follows: TGTGCCAGCAGCCAATATGACACGATGGGCACCCAGTACTTC. The encoded protein is CASSQYDTMGTQYF.

This chain joins TRBV5-1 and TRBJ2-7, with TRBD1 identical over 9 bases. The CDR3 sequence is 15 residues long. Germline V CDR1 and CDR2: SGHRS, YFSETQ. The V and J ends lost 3 bases and 2 bases, in that order; junction bases with no gene match: 6. The DNA for the CDR3 is TGCGCCAGCAGCTGGGACAGGGAGGCTCCCTACGAGCAGTACTTC. Translation: CASSWDREAPYEQYF.

The chain combines TRBV6-5 with TRBJ2-7, with TRBD1 as a possible D gene (7 bases). The germline V gene has CDR1 MNHEY and CDR2 SVGAGI. The CDR3 has 16 residues. The germline V and J ends were trimmed by 2 bases and 1 base, with 15 bases remaining between them. As DNA, the CDR3 is TGTGCCAGCAGTTACGCTACAGGGGACTTATCCTACGAGCAGTACTTC. Translated, it gives CASSYATGDLSYEQYF.

The chain recombines TRBV11-3 with TRBJ2-1, with TRBD1 identical over 9 bases. The CDR3 is 14 amino acids. Germline CDR1 is SGHNT and CDR2 is YENEEA. The junction had 5 bases not matched to a gene; V was cut back by 4 bases and J by 7 bases. The CDR3, as DNA: TGTGCCAGCAGCTCCGGGACAGGGTTTAATGAGCAGTTCTTC. Protein sequence: CASSSGTGFNEQFF.

This chain uses TRBV5-1 with TRBJ1-6, with D unresolved. CDR3 size: 15 residues. The V end was cut by 0 bases, the J end by 4 bases, with 8 bases between. Germline V gives CDR1 SGHRS, CDR2 YFSETQ. In DNA, the CDR3 is TGCGCCAGCAGCTTGGGTGTAGATTATAATTCACCCCTCCACTTT. Protein: CASSLGVDYNSPLHF.

The chain joins TRBV3-1 (or the pseudogene TRBV3-2) to TRBJ2-5; tentatively, D is TRBD1 (6 bases). Trimming took 0 bases from V and 2 from J, leaving 16 bases between them. Looked up from germline, CDR1 is LGHDT and CDR2 is YNNKEL (reference sequence). The CDR3 runs to 17 residues. DNA for the CDR3: TGTGCCAGCAGCCAAGATCTGAAAGGGGGTTTGCAAGAGACCCAGTACTTC. Its protein is CASSQDLKGGLQETQYF.

The gene calls are TRBV5-1 and TRBJ2-1; 7 bases fit TRBD2. This CDR3 is 15 amino acids long. Germline V CDR1 and CDR2: SGHRS, YFSETQ. Trimming cost V 0 bases and J 4 bases; bases outside gene matches: 4. CDR3 protein: CASSLEGSGYNEQFF. CDR3 sequence (DNA): TGCGCCAGCAGCTTGGAGGGTAGCGGGTACAATGAGCAGTTCTTC.

This clone was detected once. The J gene is TRBJ2-1, the V gene TRBV27, with 11 bases aligning to TRBD1. Germline loops: CDR1 MNHEY, CDR2 SMNVEV (reference sequence). The CDR3 is 14 amino acids. V lost 7 bases, J lost 6 bases, and 5 bases stayed unmatched. CDR3 amino acids: CASTRTGGFNEQFF. The CDR3 coding sequence is TGTGCCAGCACTCGGACAGGGGGCTTCAATGAGCAGTTCTTC.

V and J are TRBV7-9 and TRBJ1-3; no clear D gene. The CDR3 has 11 residues. Trimming took off 10 bases at V and 3 bases at J, with 7 bases between the two ends. Germline V gives CDR1 SEHNR, CDR2 FQNEAQ (reference sequence). The CDR3 DNA reads as TGTGCCATTCCAGGTGGAAACACCATATATTTT. As protein: CAIPGGNTIYF.

This clone turned up a few times. The rearrangement uses TRBV28 and TRBJ1-1; 8 positions agree with TRBD1. V gave up 5 bases and J gave up 4 bases; unmatched junction bases: 6. CDR1 MDHEN and CDR2 SYDVKM come from the germline V gene. The CDR3 is 14 amino acids. The CDR3 DNA reads as TGTGCCAGCAGTCTACAGGGGGGTCGCACTGAAGCTTTCTTT. The encoded protein is CASSLQGGRTEAFF. The full variable domain, completed using reference TRBV28 and TRBJ1-1, is DVKVTQSSRYLVKRTGEKVFLECVQDMDHENMFWYRQDPGLGLRLIYFSYDVKMKEKGDIPEGYSVSREKKERFSLILESASTNQTSMYLCASSLQGGRTEAFFGQGTRLTVV.

The rearrangement joins TRBV28 to TRBJ1-5, with 10 bases that match TRBD1. V gave up 6 bases and J gave up 3 bases; unmatched junction bases: 5. Germline V gene sequence: CDR1 MDHEN, CDR2 SYDVKM. This CDR3 is 15 amino acids long. This chain's CDR3 is CASRGQGLNNQPQHF. The CDR3 region has the DNA TGTGCCAGCAGGGGACAGGGGTTGAACAATCAGCCCCAGCATTTT.

The chain employs TRBV6-1 and TRBJ2-5, with a possible D match to TRBD2 (5 bases). Germline CDR1 reads MNHNS; CDR2 reads SASEGT. V was clipped by 0 bases and J by 5 bases, with 13 bases between them. The CDR3 loop spans 15 amino acids. CDR3 loop: CASSEARAGRETQYF. As DNA, the CDR3 is TGTGCCAGCAGTGAAGCTAGGGCGGGTAGGGAGACCCAGTACTTC.